Listed here are 29 T cell receptor beta chains from one sample, sequenced in a study of T cell changes during pregnancy in multiple sclerosis. The assay was immunoSEQ multiplex PCR, and TCRdb's table has in-frame clones only and misses some. Of 55,000 to 65,000 clones in the sample, 85% to 95% were seen once. The specimen was CD8+ T cells from peripheral blood mononuclear cells, collected in the third trimester of pregnancy. These receptors originate from a female donor with multiple sclerosis, enrolled in a pregnancy study.

The chain employs TRBV9 and TRBJ2-2, with TRBD1 matching 7 bases. V shed 4 bases and J 11 bases; nucleotides not matched to a gene: 8. The germline gives CDR1 SGDLS, CDR2 YYNGEE. The CDR3 spans 13 residues. DNA for the CDR3: TGTGCCAGCAGCCCTGCCGACAGGGCCGAGCTGTTTTTT. Its translation: CASSPADRAELFF.

On this clone: Other nucleotide sequences from this sample produce the same CDR3. The V and J genes are TRBV7-9 and TRBJ2-5; 11 bases match TRBD1. With V trimmed by 1 base and J by 5 bases, 3 bases remained unmatched. The CDR3 totals 15 residues. In germline, CDR1 is SEHNR, CDR2 FQNEAQ (reference sequence). CDR3 nucleotides: TGTGCCAGCAGCTTAGGGACAGGGGGCAGGGAGACCCAGTACTTC. It is translated as CASSLGTGGRETQYF. The full variable domain, with the rest looked up from reference TRBV7-9 and TRBJ2-5, is DTGVSQNPRHKITKRGQNVTFRCDPISEHNRLYWYRQTLGQGPEFLTYFQNEAQLEKSRLLSDRFSAERPKGSFSTLEIQRTEQGDSAMYLCASSLGTGGRETQYFGPGTRLLVL.

The rearrangement joins TRBV5-1 to TRBJ2-1; 9 bases match TRBD2. With V trimmed by 3 bases and J by 6 bases, 4 bases remained unmatched. Looked up from germline, CDR1 is SGHRS and CDR2 is YFSETQ. CDR3 length equals 14 residues. The DNA of the CDR3 is TGCGCCAGCAGCTCCTATAGCGGGAGCAATGAGCAGTTCTTC. Translation gives CASSSYSGSNEQFF.

The rearrangement links TRBV2 to TRBJ2-3; maybe TRBD2 (5 bases). Trimming pared 4 bases from V and 1 base from J, leaving 9 bases between. Germline V gene sequence: CDR1 SNHLY, CDR2 FYNNEI. The CDR3 spans 14 residues. CDR3 in DNA: TGTGCCAGCAGTGGGGGTAGCGGCACAGATACGCAGTATTTT. This gives the protein CASSGGSGTDTQYF. Combining the CDR3 with reference TRBV2 and TRBJ2-3 gives the whole variable domain EPEVTQTPSHQVTQMGQEVILRCVPISNHLYFYWYRQILGQKVEFLVSFYNNEISEKSEIFDDQFSVERPDGSNFTLKIRSTKLEDSAMYFCASSGGSGTDTQYFGPGTRLTVL.

The CDR3 region is CASGGEGLAGGLPFNEQFF. DNA of the CDR3: TGTGCCAGCGGGGGGGAGGGACTAGCGGGAGGGCTCCCCTTCAATGAGCAGTTCTTC. V usage is TRBV28 and J usage is TRBJ2-1; 16 bases are a match to TRBD2. This CDR3 is built from 19 residues. The germline gives CDR1 MDHEN, CDR2 SYDVKM. Trimming took 8 bases from V and 6 from J; bases not matched to a gene: 16.

V gene TRBV9 combines with J gene TRBJ1-2, with 7 bases matching TRBD1. The CDR3 totals 14 residues. V dropped 0 bases and J dropped 4; count of bases not matched to a gene: 3. CDR1 is SGDLS, CDR2 YYNGEE, per germline. DNA for the CDR3: TGTGCCAGCAGCGTAGAGACAGGGCCCTATGGCTACACCTTC. The encoded protein is CASSVETGPYGYTF. The full variable domain, completed using reference TRBV9 and TRBJ1-2, is DSGVTQTPKHLITATGQRVTLRCSPRSGDLSVYWYQQSLDQGLQFLIQYYNGEERAKGNILERFSAQQFPDLHSELNLSSLELGDSALYFCASSVETGPYGYTFGSGTRLTVV.

The rearrangement joins TRBV7-2 to TRBJ2-1; D call uncertain. Trimming shortened V by 5 bases and J by 5 bases, and 13 bases separated the two germline ends. This CDR3 region has 14 residues. Per germline, CDR1 SGHTA and CDR2 FQGNSA. CDR3 in DNA: TGTGCCAGCAGCCCCCTCCCTGCGGACAATGAGCAGTTCTTC. Protein: CASSPLPADNEQFF. Combining the CDR3 with reference TRBV7-2 and TRBJ2-1 gives the whole variable domain GAGVSQSPSNKVTEKGKDVELRCDPISGHTALYWYRQSLGQGLEFLIYFQGNSAPDKSGLPSDRFSAERTGGSVSTLTIQRTQQEDSAVYLCASSPLPADNEQFFGPGTRLTVL.

This clone was counted once. The chain uses TRBV27 and TRBJ1-1; 9 positions match TRBD1. In germline, CDR1 is MNHEY, CDR2 SMNVEV (reference sequence). This CDR3 has 14 residues. After removal of 3 bases from V and 3 bases from J, the junction contained 2 bases not matched to a gene. CDR3 loop: CASSFGTGHTEAFF. Written as DNA, the CDR3 is TGTGCCAGCAGTTTCGGGACAGGGCACACTGAAGCTTTCTTT.

The chain recombines TRBV11-2 with TRBJ2-7; 7 bases agree with TRBD1. The V gene end was trimmed by 3 bases and the J gene end by 1 base; junction bases not matched to a gene: 3. This CDR3 is built from 14 residues. Looked up from germline, CDR1 is SGHAT and CDR2 is FQNNGV. The CDR3 nucleotides are TGTGCCAGCAGCTTCGGGACAGCTTCCTACGAGCAGTACTTC. Translated: CASSFGTASYEQYF.

V gene TRBV15 combines with J gene TRBJ2-7; 9 positions agree with TRBD1. Germline assignment: CDR1 LNHNV and CDR2 YYDKDF (reference sequence). This CDR3 is 16 amino acids long. V trimming: 0 bases; J trimming: 4 bases; junction bases outside the gene matches: 7. In nucleotides, the CDR3 is TGTGCCACCAGCAGAGATGAGGGGACAGGGTCGTACGAGCAGTACTTC. Its translation is CATSRDEGTGSYEQYF. The variable domain in full, with the rest retrieved from reference TRBV15 and TRBJ2-7, is DAMVIQNPRYQVTQFGKPVTLSCSQTLNHNVMYWYQQKSSQAPKLLFHYYDKDFNNEADTPDNFQSRRPNTSFCFLDIRSPGLGDTAMYLCATSRDEGTGSYEQYFGPGTRLTVT.

The chain recombines TRBV6-5 with TRBJ2-7, with 10 positions matching TRBD1. The V gene's germline CDR1 is MNHEY and CDR2 SVGAGI. With 0 bases clipped from V and 4 bases from J, the junction kept 3 bases outside the gene matches. This CDR3 is built from 15 residues. CDR3 loop: CASSYSGTGVYEQYF. The CDR3 coding sequence is TGTGCCAGCAGTTACTCCGGGACAGGGGTTTACGAGCAGTACTTC.

A single count supports this clone. This CDR3 reads CASILAGGSYEQYF. The DNA for the CDR3 is TGTGCCAGCATCTTAGCGGGAGGTTCCTACGAGCAGTACTTC. The J gene is TRBJ2-7, the V gene TRBV5-5; 10 bases align to TRBD2. The CDR3 has 14 residues. Germline CDR1 reads SGHKS; CDR2 reads YYEKEE (reference sequence). The trim removed 6 bases at V and 1 base at J, leaving 4 bases unmatched. The whole variable domain, remainder taken from reference TRBV5-5 and TRBJ2-7, is DAGVTQSPTHLIKTRGQQVTLRCSPISGHKSVSWYQQVLGQGPQFIFQYYEKEERGRGNFPDRFSARQFPNYSSELNVNALLLGDSALYLCASILAGGSYEQYFGPGTRLTVT.

Here the CDR3 reads CASSGRGAGNTIYF. CDR3 nucleotides: TGTGCCAGCAGCGGACGGGGGGCTGGAAACACCATATATTTT. The chain links TRBV14 to TRBJ1-3; a possible D gene is TRBD1 (5 bases). Trimming took off 5 bases at V and 2 bases at J, with 10 bases between the two ends. The CDR3 extends over 14 amino acids. Germline loops: CDR1 SGHDN, CDR2 FVKESK.

The chain links TRBV13 to TRBJ2-3; 8 nucleotides line up with TRBD2. The V gene end was trimmed by 5 bases and the J gene end by 4 bases; junction bases not matched to a gene: 11. This CDR3 contains 16 residues. Looked up from germline, CDR1 is PRHDT and CDR2 is FYEKMQ (reference sequence). The CDR3 DNA reads as TGTGCCAGCAGCGCCGTTGCCCGGGAGGGCTCAGATACGCAGTATTTT. Protein: CASSAVAREGSDTQYF.

The CDR3 DNA sequence: TGTGCCAGCAGCCAAGTCGGGAGTGAGCAGTTCTTC. Translated, it gives CASSQVGSEQFF. This chain uses TRBV4-2 with TRBJ2-1, with D possibly being TRBD2 (6 bases). Germline V CDR1 and CDR2: LGHNA, YNFKEQ. The length of the CDR3 is 12 residues. V shed 1 base and J shed 9 bases, with 7 bases lying between them.

The rearrangement uses TRBV21-1 and TRBJ2-1; the D call of TRBD1 is as the table states it, not checked on the DNA. TRBV21-1 is listed as a pseudogene. This CDR3 region has 15 residues. The CDR3 DNA is TGTGCCAGCACCTACAGGCGCGTCTCCTACAATGAGCAGTTCTTC. Translated, it gives CASTYRRVSYNEQFF.

The rearrangement joins TRBV19 to TRBJ1-1; D not certain. CDR3 length: 12 amino acids. The V gene's germline CDR1 is LNHDA and CDR2 SQIVND (reference sequence). Trimming cost V 10 bases and J 0 bases, with 9 bases left between them. CDR3 coding DNA: TGTGCCACCACGGGGATGAACACTGAAGCTTTCTTT. It codes for CATTGMNTEAFF.

This clone was observed once. The chain joins TRBV19 to TRBJ1-5, with 9 positions matching TRBD1. V trimming: 0 bases; J trimming: 3 bases; junction bases outside the gene matches: 12. The CDR3 covers 19 residues. Per the germline V gene, CDR1 is LNHDA and CDR2 is SQIVND (reference sequence). The CDR3 spells CASSIDQGQGFHPNQPQHF. In DNA, the CDR3 is TGTGCCAGTAGTATAGATCAGGGACAGGGCTTTCATCCCAATCAGCCCCAGCATTTT.

This clone was found once. The V gene is TRBV11-2, the J gene TRBJ2-3; 7 nucleotides line up with TRBD2. Trimming took 3 bases from V and 2 from J; bases not matched to a gene: 2. CDR1 is SGHAT and CDR2 is FQNNGV in the germline V gene. The CDR3 extends over 14 amino acids. The CDR3 sequence is CASSFSGTTDTQYF. CDR3 in DNA: TGTGCCAGCAGCTTCAGCGGGACCACAGATACGCAGTATTTT.

This sequence joins TRBV27 and TRBJ1-1, with 10 bases aligning to TRBD1. The V gene end was trimmed by 2 bases and the J gene end by 5 bases; junction bases not matched to a gene: 8. Germline V gene data show CDR1 as MNHEY and CDR2 as SMNVEV (reference sequence). The CDR3 has 16 residues. The CDR3 DNA reads as TGTGCCAGCAGTTTAACACAGACAGGGGGCGGAACTGAAGCTTTCTTT. It encodes CASSLTQTGGGTEAFF.

V gene TRBV19 combines with J gene TRBJ2-3; TRBD1 matches at 7 bases. In germline, CDR1 is LNHDA, CDR2 SQIVND (reference sequence). Germline trimming cut 5 bases from V and 4 bases from J; bases unmatched to any gene: 3. The CDR3 length is 13 residues. Written as DNA, the CDR3 is TGTGCCAGTAGTGGGCAGGGGGCAGATACGCAGTATTTT. This gives the protein CASSGQGADTQYF.

The chain couples TRBV4-1 to TRBJ2-5; tentative D call: TRBD1 (6 bases). V was trimmed by 4 bases and J by 1 base, leaving 16 bases between them. Germline V CDR1 and CDR2: MGHRA, YSYEKL. This CDR3 has 16 residues. The CDR3 nucleotides read TGCGCCAGCAGCCGCCTTCACGGGACACCCCAAGAGACCCAGTACTTC. Amino acids: CASSRLHGTPQETQYF.

The chain employs TRBV5-5 and TRBJ2-7; D gene unclear. The CDR3 runs 15 residues. Germline loops: CDR1 SGHKS, CDR2 YYEKEE (reference sequence). V was trimmed by 3 bases and J by 1 base, leaving 14 bases between them. The CDR3 coding sequence is TGTGCCAGCAGCTCCGCGGTGCTTCGGTCCTACGAGCAGTACTTC. It codes for CASSSAVLRSYEQYF.

This clone was recorded only once. The gene calls are TRBV6-6 and TRBJ2-5; TRBD1 matches at 7 bases. Per germline, CDR1 MNHNY and CDR2 SVGAGI (reference sequence). There are 14 residues in the CDR3. The junction had 5 bases not matched to a gene; V was cut back by 5 bases and J by 2 bases. The CDR3 reads CASSPTGAQETQYF. In DNA, the CDR3 is TGTGCCAGCAGTCCTACAGGGGCGCAAGAGACCCAGTACTTC.

The chain recombines TRBV19 with TRBJ2-1, with TRBD2 as a possible D gene (6 bases). V lost 1 base to trimming and J lost 5 bases, with 9 bases between them. This CDR3 contains 14 residues. Germline loops: CDR1 LNHDA, CDR2 SQIVND (reference sequence). Written as DNA, the CDR3 is TGTGCCAGTAGTATAGGCGGGAACGACAATGAGCAGTTCTTC. Translating gives CASSIGGNDNEQFF.

V gene TRBV6-5 combines with J gene TRBJ1-1; D is uncertain. The CDR3 is 14 residues long. Germline loops: CDR1 MNHEY, CDR2 SVGAGI. The V end lost 2 bases, the J end lost 1 base, and 8 bases lay between the germline ends. CDR3 nucleotides: TGTGCCAGCAGTTACACAGACGGGAACACTGAAGCTTTCTTT. Encoded protein: CASSYTDGNTEAFF.

The V gene is TRBV28, the J gene TRBJ1-1; possibly TRBD1 for D (5 bases). The CDR3 extends over 14 amino acids. The V gene lost 6 bases and the J gene lost 7 bases, with 18 bases spanning the gap. CDR1 MDHEN and CDR2 SYDVKM come from the germline V gene. The CDR3 nucleotides are TGTGCCAGCAGCTCAACTACAGGTAACCTTGAAGCTTTCTTT. Translated, it gives CASSSTTGNLEAFF.

This clone was observed a single time. The V call is TRBV27, the J call TRBJ1-1; 7 bases are a match to TRBD1. V lost 5 bases and J lost 0; bases outside the gene matches: 3. CDR3 length equals 14 residues. Germline V gene data show CDR1 as MNHEY and CDR2 as SMNVEV (reference sequence). The CDR3 DNA reads as TGTGCCAGCAGTACCAGGGGGATGAACACTGAAGCTTTCTTT. Translation: CASSTRGMNTEAFF.

This clone was found once. The genes are TRBV30 and TRBJ1-5; D possibly corresponds to TRBD1 (5 bases). V dropped 4 bases and J dropped 9 bases, with 19 bases sitting between them. The CDR3 is 14 residues long. CDR1 is GTSNPN and CDR2 is SVGIG in the germline V gene (reference sequence). CDR3 amino acids: CAWTPGGGMSPQHF. DNA of the CDR3: TGTGCCTGGACCCCCGGGGGAGGGATGTCGCCCCAGCATTTT.